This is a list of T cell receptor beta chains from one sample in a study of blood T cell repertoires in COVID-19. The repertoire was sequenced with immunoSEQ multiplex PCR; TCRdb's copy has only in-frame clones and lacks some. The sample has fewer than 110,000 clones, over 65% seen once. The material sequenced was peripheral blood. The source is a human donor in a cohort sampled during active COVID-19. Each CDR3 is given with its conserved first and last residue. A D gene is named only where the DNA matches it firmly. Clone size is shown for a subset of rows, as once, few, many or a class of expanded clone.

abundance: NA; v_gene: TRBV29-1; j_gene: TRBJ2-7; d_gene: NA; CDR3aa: CSVVWQGRTYEQYF; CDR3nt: TGCAGCGTTGTTTGGCAGGGGAGAACCTACGAGCAGTACTTC
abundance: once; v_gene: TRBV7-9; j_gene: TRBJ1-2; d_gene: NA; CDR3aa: CASTHGGVVDYGYTF; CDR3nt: TGTGCCAGCACACATGGGGGGGTCGTGGACTATGGCTACACCTTC
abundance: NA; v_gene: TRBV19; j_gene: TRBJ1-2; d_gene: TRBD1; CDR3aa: CASSDRAAAYGYTF; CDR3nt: TGTGCCAGTAGTGACAGGGCCGCCGCCTATGGCTACACCTTC
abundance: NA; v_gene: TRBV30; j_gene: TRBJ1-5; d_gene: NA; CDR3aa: CAWSPGLTRGGNQPQHF; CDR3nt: TGTGCCTGGAGTCCGGGACTTACCAGAGGGGGCAATCAGCCCCAGCATTTT
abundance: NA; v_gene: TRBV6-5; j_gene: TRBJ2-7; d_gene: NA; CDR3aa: CASNQASLYEQYF; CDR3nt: TGTGCCAGCAACCAAGCGTCCCTCTACGAGCAGTACTTC
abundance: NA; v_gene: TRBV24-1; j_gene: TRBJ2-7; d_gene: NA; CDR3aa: CATSALDAQHPYEQYF; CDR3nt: TGTGCCACCAGTGCTCTAGATGCCCAACATCCCTACGAGCAGTACTTC
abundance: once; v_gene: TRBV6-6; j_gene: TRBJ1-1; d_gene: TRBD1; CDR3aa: CASSYPNLDRITEAFF; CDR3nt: TGTGCCAGCAGTTACCCGAACCTGGACAGGATCACTGAAGCTTTCTTT
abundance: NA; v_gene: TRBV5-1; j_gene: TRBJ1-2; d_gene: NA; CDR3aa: CASSPTTTQANYGYTF; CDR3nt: TGCGCCAGCAGCCCTACGACGACACAAGCTAACTATGGCTACACCTTC
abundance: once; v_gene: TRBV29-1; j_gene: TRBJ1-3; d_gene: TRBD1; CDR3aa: CSVKNRGPGNTIYF; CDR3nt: TGCAGCGTAAAGAACAGGGGGCCTGGAAACACCATATATTTT
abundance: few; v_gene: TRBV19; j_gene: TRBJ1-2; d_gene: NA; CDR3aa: CASRTAGRGYGYTF; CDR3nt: TGTGCCAGTAGGACGGCTGGGAGGGGGTATGGCTACACCTTC
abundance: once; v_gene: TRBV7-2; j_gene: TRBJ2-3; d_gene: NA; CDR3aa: CASSLVRSTDTQYF; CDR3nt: TGTGCCAGCAGCTTGGTTCGGAGCACAGATACGCAGTATTTT
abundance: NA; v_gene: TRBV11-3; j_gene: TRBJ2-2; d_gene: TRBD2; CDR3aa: CASSSNRGRRGTNTGELFF; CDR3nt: TGTGCCAGCAGCTCAAATAGGGGTAGGCGGGGGACGAACACCGGGGAGCTGTTTTTT
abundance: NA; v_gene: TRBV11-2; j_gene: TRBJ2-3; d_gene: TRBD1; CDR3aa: CASSLGGQGTDTQYF; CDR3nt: TGTGCCAGCAGCTTAGGGGGACAGGGCACAGATACGCAGTATTTT
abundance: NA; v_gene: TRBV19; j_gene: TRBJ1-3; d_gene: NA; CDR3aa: CASTEGQFGNTIYF; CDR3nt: TGTGCCAGTACCGAAGGACAGTTTGGAAACACCATATATTTT
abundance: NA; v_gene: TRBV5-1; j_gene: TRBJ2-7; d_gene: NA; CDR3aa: CASSVLSGGTPSYEQYF; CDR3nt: TGCGCCAGCAGCGTACTCTCGGGGGGCACCCCGTCCTACGAGCAGTACTTC
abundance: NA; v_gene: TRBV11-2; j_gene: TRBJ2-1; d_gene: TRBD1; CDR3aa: CASSERQGWTYNEQFF; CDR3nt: TGTGCCAGCAGCGAAAGACAGGGGTGGACCTACAATGAGCAGTTCTTC
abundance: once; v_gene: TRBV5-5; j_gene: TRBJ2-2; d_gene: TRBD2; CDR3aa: CASSLAGGPNTGELFF; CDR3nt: TGTGCCAGCAGCCTAGCGGGGGGCCCGAACACCGGGGAGCTGTTTTTT
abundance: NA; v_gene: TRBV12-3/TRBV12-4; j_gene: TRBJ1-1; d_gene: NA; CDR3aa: CASNLSGSEAFF; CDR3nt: TGTGCCAGCAATTTATCGGGGTCTGAAGCTTTCTTT
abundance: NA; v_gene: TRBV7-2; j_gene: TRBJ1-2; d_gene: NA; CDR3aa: CASSASSSGRLGYTF; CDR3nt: TGTGCCAGCAGCGCAAGCAGCTCAGGGCGGCTTGGCTACACCTTC
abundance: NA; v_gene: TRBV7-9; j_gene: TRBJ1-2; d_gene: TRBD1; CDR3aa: CASSLNRGDYGYTF; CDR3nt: TGTGCCAGCAGCTTGAACAGGGGCGACTATGGCTACACCTTC
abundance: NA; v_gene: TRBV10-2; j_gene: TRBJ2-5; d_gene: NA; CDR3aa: CASSNDQAQYF; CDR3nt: TGCGCCAGCAGTAATGACCAGGCCCAGTACTTC
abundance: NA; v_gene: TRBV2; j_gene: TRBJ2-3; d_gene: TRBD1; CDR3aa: CASSADRGRTDTQYF; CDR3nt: TGTGCCAGCAGTGCCGACAGGGGGCGCACAGATACGCAGTATTTT
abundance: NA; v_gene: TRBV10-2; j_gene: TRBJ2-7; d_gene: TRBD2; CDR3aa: CASTRGGLYEQYF; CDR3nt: TGCGCCAGCACGCGGGGGGGCTTATACGAGCAGTACTTC
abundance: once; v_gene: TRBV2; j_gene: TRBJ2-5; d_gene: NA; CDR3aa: CASTYPGETQYF; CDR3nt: TGTGCCAGCACCTACCCAGGGGAGACCCAGTACTTC
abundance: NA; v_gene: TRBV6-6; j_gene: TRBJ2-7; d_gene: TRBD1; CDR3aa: CASSPPDRGLYEQYF; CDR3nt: TGTGCCAGCAGTCCCCCGGACAGGGGGCTCTACGAGCAGTACTTC
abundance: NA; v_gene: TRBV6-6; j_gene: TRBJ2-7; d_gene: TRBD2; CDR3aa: CASRERGDSPLYEQYF; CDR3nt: TGTGCCAGCAGGGAGCGGGGGGACTCTCCCTTATACGAGCAGTACTTC
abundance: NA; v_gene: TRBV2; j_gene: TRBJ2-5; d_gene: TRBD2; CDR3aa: CASTQVAGGQETQYF; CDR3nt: TGTGCCAGCACTCAGGTAGCGGGGGGTCAAGAGACCCAGTACTTC
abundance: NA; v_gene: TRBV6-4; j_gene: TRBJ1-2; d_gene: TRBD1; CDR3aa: CASSATGGVGYTF; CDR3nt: TGTGCCAGCAGTGCCACAGGGGGGGTAGGCTACACCTTC
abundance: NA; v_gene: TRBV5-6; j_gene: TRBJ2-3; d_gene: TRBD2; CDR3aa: CASSPLAGALFTDTQYF; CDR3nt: TGTGCCAGCAGCCCCCTAGCGGGGGCGCTATTCACAGATACGCAGTATTTT
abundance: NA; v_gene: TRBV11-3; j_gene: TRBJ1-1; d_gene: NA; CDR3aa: CASSLDGGAGRGEAFF; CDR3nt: TGTGCCAGCAGCTTAGATGGGGGGGCAGGACGAGGTGAAGCTTTCTTT
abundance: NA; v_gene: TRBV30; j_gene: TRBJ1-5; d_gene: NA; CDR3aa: CAWSVGLNWPQHF; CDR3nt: TGTGCCTGGAGTGTTGGTCTCAACTGGCCCCAGCATTTT
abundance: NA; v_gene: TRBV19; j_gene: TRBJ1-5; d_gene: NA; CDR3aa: CASAGQFNQPQHF; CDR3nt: TGTGCCAGTGCCGGACAGTTCAATCAGCCCCAGCATTTT
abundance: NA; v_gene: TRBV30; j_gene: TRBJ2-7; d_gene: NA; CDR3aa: CAWSHPGMPYEQYF; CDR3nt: TGTGCCTGGAGTCATCCGGGGATGCCCTACGAGCAGTACTTC
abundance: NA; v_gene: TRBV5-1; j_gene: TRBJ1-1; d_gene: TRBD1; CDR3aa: CASSWPDRVGQAEAFF; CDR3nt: TGCGCCAGCAGCTGGCCGGACAGGGTGGGGCAAGCTGAAGCTTTCTTT
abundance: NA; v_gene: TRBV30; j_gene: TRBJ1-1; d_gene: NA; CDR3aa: CAWSVISLAGGRVGYTEAFF; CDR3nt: TGTGCCTGGAGTGTAATCTCCCTAGCGGGGGGCAGGGTGGGGTACACTGAAGCTTTCTTT
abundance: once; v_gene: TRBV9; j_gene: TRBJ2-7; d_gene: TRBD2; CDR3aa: CASSPGTSGDEQYF; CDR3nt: TGTGCCAGCAGCCCCGGGACTAGCGGGGACGAGCAGTACTTC
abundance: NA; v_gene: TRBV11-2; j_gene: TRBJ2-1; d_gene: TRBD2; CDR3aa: CASSLERGTTYNEQFF; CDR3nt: TGTGCCAGCAGCTTGGAGCGGGGGACAACCTACAATGAGCAGTTCTTC
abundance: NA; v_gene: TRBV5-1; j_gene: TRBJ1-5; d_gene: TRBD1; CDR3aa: CASSPDRGNQPQHF; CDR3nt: TGCGCCAGCAGCCCCGACAGGGGAAATCAGCCCCAGCATTTT
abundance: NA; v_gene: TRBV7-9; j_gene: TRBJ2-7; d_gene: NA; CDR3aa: CASSLNQEHEQYF; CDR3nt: TGTGCCAGCAGCTTGAATCAGGAACACGAGCAGTACTTC
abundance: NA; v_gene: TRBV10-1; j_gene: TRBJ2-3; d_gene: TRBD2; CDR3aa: CASSALAGVPSTDTQYF; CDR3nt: TGCGCCAGCAGTGCACTAGCGGGGGTCCCTAGCACAGATACGCAGTATTTT
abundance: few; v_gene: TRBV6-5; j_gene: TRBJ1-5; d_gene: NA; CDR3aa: CASRQGDQPQHF; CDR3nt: TGTGCCAGCAGACAGGGAGATCAGCCCCAGCATTTT
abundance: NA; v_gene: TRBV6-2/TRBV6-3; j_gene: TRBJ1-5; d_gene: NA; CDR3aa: CASSTGPQPQHF; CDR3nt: TGTGCCAGCAGTACAGGGCCTCAGCCCCAGCATTTT
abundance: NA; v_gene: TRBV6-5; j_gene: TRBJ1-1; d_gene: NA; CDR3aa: CASSPTVNTEAFF; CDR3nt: TGTGCCAGCAGTCCTACAGTTAACACTGAAGCTTTCTTT
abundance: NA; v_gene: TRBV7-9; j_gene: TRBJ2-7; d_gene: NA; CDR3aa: CASSLSNIYEQYF; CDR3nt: TGTGCCAGCAGCTTAAGTAACATCTACGAGCAGTACTTC
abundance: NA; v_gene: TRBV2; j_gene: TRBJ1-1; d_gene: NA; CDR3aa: CASRNRDSGYF; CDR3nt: TGTGCCAGCAGGAATAGGGACTCGGGGTACTTT
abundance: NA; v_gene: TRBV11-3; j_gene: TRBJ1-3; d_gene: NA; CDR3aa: CASSRTRNQGNTIYF; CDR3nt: TGTGCCAGCAGCCGCACCAGGAATCAAGGAAACACCATATATTTT
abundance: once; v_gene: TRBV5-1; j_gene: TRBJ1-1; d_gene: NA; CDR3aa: CASSLEPNTEAFF; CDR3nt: TGCGCCAGCAGCTTGGAGCCGAACACTGAAGCTTTCTTT
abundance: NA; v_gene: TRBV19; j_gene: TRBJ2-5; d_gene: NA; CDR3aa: CASSGGGPGETQYF; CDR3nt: TGTGCCAGTAGTGGCGGGGGCCCTGGGGAGACCCAGTACTTC
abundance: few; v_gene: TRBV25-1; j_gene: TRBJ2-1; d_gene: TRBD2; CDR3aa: CASSERGAGAGIDEQFF; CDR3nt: TGTGCCAGCAGTGAGCGCGGAGCGGGGGCCGGGATAGATGAGCAGTTCTTC
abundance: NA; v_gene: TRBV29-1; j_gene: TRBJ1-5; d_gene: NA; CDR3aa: CSVGTKNQPQHF; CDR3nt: TGCAGCGTTGGGACAAAAAATCAGCCCCAGCATTTT
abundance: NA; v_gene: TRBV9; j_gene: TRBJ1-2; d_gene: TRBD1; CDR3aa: CASSYGTGGGINYGYTF; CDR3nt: TGTGCCAGCAGCTATGGGACAGGGGGCGGAATTAACTATGGCTACACCTTC
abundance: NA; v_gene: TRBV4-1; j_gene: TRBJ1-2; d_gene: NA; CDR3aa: CASSHVGTPLGHGYTF; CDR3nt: TGCGCCAGCAGCCACGTCGGGACTCCTCTAGGCCATGGCTACACCTTC
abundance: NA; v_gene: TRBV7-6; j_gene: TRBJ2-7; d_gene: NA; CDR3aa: CASSLGASYEQYF; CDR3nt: TGTGCCAGCAGCTTAGGGGCCAGCTACGAGCAGTACTTC